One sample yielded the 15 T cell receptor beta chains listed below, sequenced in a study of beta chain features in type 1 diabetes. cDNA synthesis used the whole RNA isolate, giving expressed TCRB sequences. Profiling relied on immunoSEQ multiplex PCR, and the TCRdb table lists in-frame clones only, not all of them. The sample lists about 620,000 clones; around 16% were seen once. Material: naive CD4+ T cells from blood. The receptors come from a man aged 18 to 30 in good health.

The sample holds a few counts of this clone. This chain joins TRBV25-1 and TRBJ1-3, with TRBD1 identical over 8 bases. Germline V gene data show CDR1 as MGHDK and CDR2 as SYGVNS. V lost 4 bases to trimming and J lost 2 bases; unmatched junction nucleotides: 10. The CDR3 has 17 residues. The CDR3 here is CASSALGQGPAGNTIYF. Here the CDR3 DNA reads TGTGCCAGCAGTGCCCTCGGACAGGGCCCTGCTGGAAACACCATATATTTT.

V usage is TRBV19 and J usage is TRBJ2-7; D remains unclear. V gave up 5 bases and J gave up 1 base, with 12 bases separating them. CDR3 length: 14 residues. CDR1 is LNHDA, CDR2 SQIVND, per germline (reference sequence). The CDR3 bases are TGTGCCAGTAGTCCATGGCTCAGGTCCTACGAGCAGTACTTC. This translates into CASSPWLRSYEQYF.

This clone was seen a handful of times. The CDR3 region is CASSLAWQGARGYTF. CDR3 nucleotide sequence: TGTGCCAGCAGCTTAGCTTGGCAGGGGGCGCGTGGCTACACCTTC. The J gene is TRBJ1-2, the V gene TRBV7-2; 8 bases align to TRBD1. J gave up 7 bases and V 0 bases, and 7 bases lay outside the gene matches. The CDR3 is 15 residues long. CDR1 is SGHTA and CDR2 is FQGNSA in the germline V gene.

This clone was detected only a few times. The CDR3 nucleotides read TGTGCCAGCAGCCAAGACACGGGCCCTAACTATGGCTACACCTTC. Amino acid sequence: CASSQDTGPNYGYTF. The chain employs TRBV4-2 and TRBJ1-2; D is unresolved. The V gene's germline CDR1 is LGHNA and CDR2 YNFKEQ. The CDR3 consists of 15 residues. Trimming took off 0 bases at V and 0 bases at J, with 8 bases between the two ends.

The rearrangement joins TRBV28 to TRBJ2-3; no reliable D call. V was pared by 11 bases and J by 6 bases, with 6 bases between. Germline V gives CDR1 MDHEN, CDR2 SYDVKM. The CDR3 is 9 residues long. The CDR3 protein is CAAGDTQYF. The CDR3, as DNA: TGTGCCGCTGGGGATACGCAGTATTTT.

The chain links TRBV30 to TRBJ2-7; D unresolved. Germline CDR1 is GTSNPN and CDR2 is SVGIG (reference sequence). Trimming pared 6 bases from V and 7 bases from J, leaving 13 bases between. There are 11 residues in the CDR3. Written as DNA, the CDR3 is TGTGCCTGCGGCGGATCGTGGGAGCAGTACTTC. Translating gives CACGGSWEQYF.

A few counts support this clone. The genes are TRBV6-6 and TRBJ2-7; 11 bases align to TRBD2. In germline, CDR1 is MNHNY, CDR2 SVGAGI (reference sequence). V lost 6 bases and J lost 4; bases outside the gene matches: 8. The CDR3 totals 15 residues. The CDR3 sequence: CASRVLAGAAYEQYF. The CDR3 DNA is TGTGCCAGCAGGGTACTAGCGGGGGCCGCTTACGAGCAGTACTTC.

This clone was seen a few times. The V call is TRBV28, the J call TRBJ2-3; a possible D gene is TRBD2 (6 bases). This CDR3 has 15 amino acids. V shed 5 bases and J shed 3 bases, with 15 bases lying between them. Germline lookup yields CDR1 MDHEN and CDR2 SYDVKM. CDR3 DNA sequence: TGTGCCAGCAGTCCTCCGGGACTTTTGACAGATACGCAGTATTTT. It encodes CASSPPGLLTDTQYF.

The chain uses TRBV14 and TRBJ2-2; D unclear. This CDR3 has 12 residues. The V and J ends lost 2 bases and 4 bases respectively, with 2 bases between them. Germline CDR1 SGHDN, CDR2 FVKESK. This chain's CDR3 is CASSQFTGELFF. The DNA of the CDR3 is TGTGCCAGCAGCCAATTCACCGGGGAGCTGTTTTTT.

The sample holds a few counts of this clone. The CDR3 here is CASASGGATGELFF. The CDR3 nucleotides are TGTGCCTCGGCTAGCGGGGGGGCCACCGGGGAGCTGTTTTTT. The V and J genes are TRBV10-3 and TRBJ2-2; 12 bases map to TRBD2. The germline V gene has CDR1 ENHRY and CDR2 SYGVKD. CDR3 length: 14 residues. Germline trimming cut 11 bases from V and 4 bases from J; bases unmatched to any gene: 5.

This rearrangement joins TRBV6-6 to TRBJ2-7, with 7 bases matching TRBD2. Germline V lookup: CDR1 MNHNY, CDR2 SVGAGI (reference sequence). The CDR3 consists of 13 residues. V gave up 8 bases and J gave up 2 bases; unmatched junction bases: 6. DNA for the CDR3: TGTGCCAGCTGGCCTAGCGGCGCCTACGAGCAGTACTTC. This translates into CASWPSGAYEQYF.

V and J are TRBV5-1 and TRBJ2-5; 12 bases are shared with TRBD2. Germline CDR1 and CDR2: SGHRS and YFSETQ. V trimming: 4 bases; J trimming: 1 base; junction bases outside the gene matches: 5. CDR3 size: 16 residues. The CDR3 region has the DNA TGCGCCAGCAGCCCGTCGGGACTAGCGGGCCAAGAGACCCAGTACTTC. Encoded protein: CASSPSGLAGQETQYF. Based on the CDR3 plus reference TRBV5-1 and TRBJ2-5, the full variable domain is KAGVTQTPRYLIKTRGQQVTLSCSPISGHRSVSWYQQTPGQGLQFLFEYFSETQRNKGNFPGRFSGRQFSNSRSEMNVSTLELGDSALYLCASSPSGLAGQETQYFGPGTRLLVL.

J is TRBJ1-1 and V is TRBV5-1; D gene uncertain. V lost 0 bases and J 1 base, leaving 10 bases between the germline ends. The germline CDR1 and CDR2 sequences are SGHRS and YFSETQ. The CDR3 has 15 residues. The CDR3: CASSLVKAANTEAFF. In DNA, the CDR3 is TGCGCCAGCAGCTTGGTTAAGGCGGCGAACACTGAAGCTTTCTTT.

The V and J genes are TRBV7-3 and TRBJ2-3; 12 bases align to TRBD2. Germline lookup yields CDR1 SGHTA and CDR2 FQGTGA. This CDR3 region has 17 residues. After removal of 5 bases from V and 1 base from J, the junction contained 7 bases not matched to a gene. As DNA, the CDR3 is TGTGCCAGCAGCCCCCTTCGGACTAGCGGGGGCACAGATACGCAGTATTTT. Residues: CASSPLRTSGGTDTQYF.

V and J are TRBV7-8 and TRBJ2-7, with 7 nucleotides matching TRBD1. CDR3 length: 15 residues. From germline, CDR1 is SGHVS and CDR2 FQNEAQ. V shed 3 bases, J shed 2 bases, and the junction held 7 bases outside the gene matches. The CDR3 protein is CASSFTGTEAYEQYF. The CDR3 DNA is TGTGCCAGCAGCTTCACCGGGACAGAAGCCTACGAGCAGTACTTC.